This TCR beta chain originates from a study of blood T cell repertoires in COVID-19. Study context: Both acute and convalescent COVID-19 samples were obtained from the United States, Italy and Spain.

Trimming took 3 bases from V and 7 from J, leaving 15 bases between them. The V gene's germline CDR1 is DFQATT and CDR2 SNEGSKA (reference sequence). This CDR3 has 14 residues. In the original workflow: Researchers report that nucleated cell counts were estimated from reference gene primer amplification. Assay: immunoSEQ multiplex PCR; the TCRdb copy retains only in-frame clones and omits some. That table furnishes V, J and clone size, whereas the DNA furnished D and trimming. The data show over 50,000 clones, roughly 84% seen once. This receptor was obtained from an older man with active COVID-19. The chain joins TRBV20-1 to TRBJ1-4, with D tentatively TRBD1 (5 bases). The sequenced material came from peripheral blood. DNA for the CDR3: TGCAGTGCTAGTCCCTTCGGGGGGAGTGAAAAACTGTTTTTT. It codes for CSASPFGGSEKLFF.